Below, 16 T cell receptor beta chains from the same sample are listed, as sequenced in a study of T cell repertoires in ileal Crohn's disease (dated by TCRdb to about 2019). Libraries were made using the immunoSEQ multiplex PCR assay. Here the immuneACCESS table is served through TCRdb, limited to in-frame sequences with V and J called. Missing clones are a known gap in these copies; in checked studies unresolved V genes cover under half, and the rest lacks a known reason. Within this sample are several thousand clones, with roughly four fifths of them counted one time only. Together, the top ten hold about 7.3% of the sample. Sequenced input: ileal tissue. These TCRs come from an adult with Crohn's disease.

The V gene is TRBV19, the J gene TRBJ2-6, with 10 bases identical to TRBD2. The CDR3 is 18 amino acids. CDR1 LNHDA and CDR2 SQIVND come from the germline V gene (reference sequence). Trimming removed 7 bases from V and 1 base from J; junction bases left unmatched: 10. The CDR3, as DNA: TGTGCCAGTATGGAGCGGGAGGGTCGGTATTCTGGGGCCAACGTCCTGACTTTC. Its translation: CASMEREGRYSGANVLTF.

The rearrangement joins TRBV5-1 to TRBJ2-1, with 8 positions matching TRBD2. This CDR3 spans 16 amino acids. Looked up from germline, CDR1 is SGHRS and CDR2 is YFSETQ. The ends lost 4 bases at V and 2 bases at J; junction bases unmatched: 8. The CDR3 sequence: CASSLELAAAYNEQFF. CDR3 DNA sequence: TGCGCCAGCAGCCTAGAACTAGCGGCCGCCTACAATGAGCAGTTCTTC.

This sequence joins TRBV6-5 and TRBJ2-3, with TRBD1 matching 7 bases. Per the germline V gene, CDR1 is MNHEY and CDR2 is SVGAGI. The CDR3 is 12 residues long. V lost 10 bases to trimming and J lost 1 base; unmatched junction nucleotides: 2. The CDR3: CATGQGTDTQYF. In DNA, the CDR3 is TGTGCCACCGGACAGGGCACAGATACGCAGTATTTT.

The genes are TRBV28 and TRBJ1-1, with a possible D match to TRBD1 (5 bases). Germline V gene data show CDR1 as MDHEN and CDR2 as SYDVKM. The V end was cut by 7 bases, the J end by 9 bases, with 18 bases between. The CDR3 is 13 residues long. CDR3 nucleotide sequence: TGTGCCAGCACCTTGGGGCCAAAACTCAAAGCTTTCTTT. Protein sequence: CASTLGPKLKAFF.

The count of this clone is one. The CDR3 DNA reads TGTGCCAGTGGAATTGCCGGCAGGGGCGCCAGCTCCTATAATTCACCCCTCCACTTT. It codes for CASGIAGRGASSYNSPLHF. The rearrangement joins TRBV19 to TRBJ1-6, with D maybe TRBD1 (6 bases). The V and J ends lost 8 bases and 0 bases respectively, with 23 bases between them. CDR1 and CDR2 (germline): LNHDA, SQIVND (reference sequence). This CDR3 is 19 amino acids long.

This chain connects TRBV30 to TRBJ1-2; 7 nucleotides line up with TRBD1. V lost 2 bases to trimming and J lost 9 bases; unmatched junction nucleotides: 9. The germline gives CDR1 GTSNPN, CDR2 SVGIG (reference sequence). This CDR3 is 13 amino acids long. The CDR3 DNA sequence: TGTGCCTGGAGTTTGGGGGACAGCCGGAGCTACACCTTC. As protein: CAWSLGDSRSYTF.

V usage is TRBV6-1 and J usage is TRBJ2-3, with D perhaps TRBD2 (5 bases). The CDR3 is made up of 15 amino acids. Germline V gene sequence: CDR1 MNHNS, CDR2 SASEGT. V was pared by 7 bases and J by 1 base, with 15 bases between. The CDR3 reads CASTRSFGGTDTQYF. In DNA form, the CDR3 reads TGTGCCAGCACCCGTTCGTTCGGGGGCACAGATACGCAGTATTTT.

This clone has just a few counts. The rearrangement uses TRBV5-1 and TRBJ1-2, with 9 bases that match TRBD1. J gave up 7 bases and V 0 bases, and 10 bases lay outside the gene matches. CDR3 length equals 16 residues. Germline V CDR1 and CDR2: SGHRS, YFSETQ. CDR3 residues: CASSLGAPGQGLGYTF. DNA of the CDR3: TGCGCCAGCAGCTTGGGGGCTCCGGGACAGGGCCTTGGCTACACCTTC.

This clone was counted between two and nine times. This rearrangement joins TRBV7-2 to TRBJ1-5, with a weak D call TRBD1 (5 bases). CDR3 length: 18 amino acids. Germline lookup yields CDR1 SGHTA and CDR2 FQGNSA. V was cut by 2 bases and J by 0 bases, with 17 bases left in between. CDR3 in amino acids: CASSLHRSPIVSNQPQHF. The CDR3 DNA reads as TGTGCCAGCAGCTTACACAGGTCCCCGATCGTTAGCAATCAGCCCCAGCATTTT.

The chain has TRBV2 and TRBJ2-3; TRBD2 matches at 9 bases. Germline lookup yields CDR1 SNHLY and CDR2 FYNNEI. The CDR3 consists of 15 residues. The J segment lost 6 bases and the V segment lost 5 bases, leaving 9 bases of the junction unmatched. The CDR3 protein is CASSPGLASADTQYF. As DNA, the CDR3 is TGTGCCAGCAGTCCCGGACTAGCGTCGGCCGATACGCAGTATTTT.

The chain recombines TRBV11-2 with TRBJ2-2, with 7 positions matching TRBD1. The ends lost 5 bases at V and 6 bases at J; junction bases unmatched: 3. The CDR3 spans 13 residues. Germline CDR1 reads SGHAT; CDR2 reads FQNNGV. CDR3 amino acids: CASSPGGSGELFF. Written as DNA, the CDR3 is TGTGCCAGCAGCCCAGGGGGATCCGGGGAGCTGTTTTTT.

The V gene is TRBV5-1, the J gene TRBJ2-5, with TRBD1 matching over 10 bases. Germline loops: CDR1 SGHRS, CDR2 YFSETQ. V trimming: 0 bases; J trimming: 0 bases; junction bases outside the gene matches: 8. CDR3 size: 18 residues. The CDR3 here is CASSLVGQGSSYQETQYF. CDR3 DNA: TGCGCCAGCAGCTTGGTGGGACAGGGGTCCTCTTACCAAGAGACCCAGTACTTC.

This clone occurred a few times. The chain recombines TRBV18 with TRBJ2-1; a weak D match, TRBD2 (6 bases). The V and J ends lost 4 bases and 4 bases respectively, with 14 bases between them. Germline V lookup: CDR1 KGHSH, CDR2 LQKENI. The CDR3 is 15 amino acids. The CDR3 protein is CASSRAGGGYNEQFF. The CDR3 DNA sequence: TGTGCCAGCTCACGGGCCGGGGGTGGTTACAATGAGCAGTTCTTC.

The chain uses TRBV7-8 and TRBJ2-3; 14 bases match TRBD2. The junction had 6 bases not matched to a gene; V was cut back by 4 bases and J by 3 bases. The CDR3 consists of 17 residues. Germline V lookup: CDR1 SGHVS, CDR2 FQNEAQ. In nucleotides, the CDR3 is TGTGCCAGCAGCTCAAGGACTAGCGGGAGGATAACAGATACGCAGTATTTT. It encodes CASSSRTSGRITDTQYF. Drawing the rest from reference TRBV7-8 and TRBJ2-3, the complete variable domain is GAGVSQSPRYKVAKRGQDVALRCDPISGHVSLFWYQQALGQGPEFLTYFQNEAQLDKSGLPSDRFFAERPEGSVSTLKIQRTQQEDSAVYLCASSSRTSGRITDTQYFGPGTRLTVL.

In nucleotides, the CDR3 is TGTGCCAGCAGCGTTTCTAGCGGGGGGGCGGGTGAGCAGTTCTTC. This gives the protein CASSVSSGGAGEQFF. The chain joins TRBV9 to TRBJ2-1; 12 nucleotides align to TRBD2. From germline, CDR1 is SGDLS and CDR2 YYNGEE. The length of the CDR3 is 15 residues. V lost 2 bases to trimming and J lost 9 bases; unmatched junction nucleotides: 6.

The V call is TRBV9, the J call TRBJ1-1; D remains ambiguous. V was pared by 3 bases and J by 1 base, with 7 bases between. CDR1 and CDR2 (germline): SGDLS, YYNGEE. This CDR3 contains 13 residues. The CDR3 here is CASSARQNTEAFF. The CDR3 DNA sequence: TGTGCCAGCAGCGCGAGACAGAACACTGAAGCTTTCTTT.